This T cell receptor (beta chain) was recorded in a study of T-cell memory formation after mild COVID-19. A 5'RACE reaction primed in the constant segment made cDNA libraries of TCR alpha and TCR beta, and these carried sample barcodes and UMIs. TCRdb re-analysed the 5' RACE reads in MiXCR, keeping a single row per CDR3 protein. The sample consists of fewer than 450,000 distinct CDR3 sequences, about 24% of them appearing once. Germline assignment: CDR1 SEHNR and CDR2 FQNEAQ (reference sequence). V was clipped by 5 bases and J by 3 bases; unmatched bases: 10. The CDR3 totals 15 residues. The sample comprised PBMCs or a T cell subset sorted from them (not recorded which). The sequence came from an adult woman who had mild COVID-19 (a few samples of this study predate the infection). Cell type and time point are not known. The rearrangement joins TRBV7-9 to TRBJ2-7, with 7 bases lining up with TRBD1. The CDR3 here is CASSGWDRGDYEQYF. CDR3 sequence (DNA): TGTGCCAGCAGCGGCTGGGACAGAGGGGACTACGAGCAGTACTTC.